The rows below give T cell receptor beta chains drawn from one sample of a study of blood T cell repertoires in COVID-19. The method was immunoSEQ multiplex PCR; TCRdb's version includes in-frame clones alone and lacks a portion of them. The sample lists about 81,000 clones, about 89% seen once, with 9.5% to 15% in the top ten. Material: peripheral blood. These TCRs come from an older man with active or convalescent COVID-19. CDR3s include the opening cysteine and the closing phenylalanine or tryptophan. D genes are given only for firm matches. Rows give clone size only sometimes, using once, few, many, or a class for an expanded clone.

clone size	V gene	D gene	J gene	CDR3 protein	CDR3 DNA
NA	TRBV5-1	NA	TRBJ2-7	CASSSQGSSYEQYF	TGCGCCAGCAGCTCGCAGGGCAGCTCCTACGAGCAGTACTTC
NA	TRBV2	NA	TRBJ1-1	CASRGLGLRAFF	TGTGCCAGCAGGGGGCTCGGGCTGAGAGCTTTCTTT
NA	TRBV9	NA	TRBJ2-3	CASSVLVPDTQYF	TGTGCCAGCAGCGTATTAGTGCCAGATACGCAGTATTTT
NA	TRBV5-4	NA	TRBJ2-5	CASGPTGAGETQYF	TGTGCCAGCGGTCCTACAGGGGCGGGGGAGACCCAGTACTTC
NA	TRBV7-8	NA	TRBJ2-7	CASSQSPYEQYF	TGTGCCAGCAGCCAATCTCCCTACGAGCAGTACTTC
NA	TRBV27	TRBD1	TRBJ1-2	CASSLRDREDRNYGYTF	TGTGCCAGCAGTTTACGGGACAGAGAAGATAGGAACTATGGCTACACCTTC
NA	TRBV4-1	TRBD1	TRBJ1-2	CASSQAATGSNYGYTF	TGCGCCAGCAGCCAAGCTGCGACAGGGTCCAACTATGGCTACACCTTC
NA	TRBV7-9	TRBD1	TRBJ1-1	CASSLGAGGSEAFF	TGTGCCAGCAGCTTAGGAGCAGGGGGAAGTGAAGCTTTCTTT
NA	TRBV25-1	TRBD2	TRBJ2-2	CASSGAREGTGELFF	TGTGCCAGCAGTGGGGCTAGGGAGGGGACCGGGGAGCTGTTTTTT
NA	TRBV6-5	NA	TRBJ1-1	CASTAVGGRNTEAFF	TGTGCCAGCACCGCCGTGGGGGGGCGGAATACTGAAGCTTTCTTT
NA	TRBV28	TRBD1	TRBJ1-1	CASSSGGAGNTEAFF	TGTGCCAGCAGTTCAGGGGGCGCGGGGAACACTGAAGCTTTCTTT
once	TRBV27	NA	TRBJ1-2	CASSLSGIYGYTF	TGTGCCAGCAGCCTTTCAGGGATCTATGGCTACACCTTC
NA	TRBV7-2	TRBD1	TRBJ1-2	CASSPNGRQGRHGYTF	TGTGCCAGCAGCCCAAACGGTCGACAGGGGAGACATGGCTACACCTTC
NA	TRBV27	TRBD2	TRBJ2-7	CASTSSGGTYEQYF	TGTGCCAGCACCTCTAGCGGGGGAACCTACGAGCAGTACTTC
NA	TRBV19	NA	TRBJ1-2	CASCRQISNYGYTF	TGTGCCAGTTGCAGACAGATCTCTAACTATGGCTACACCTTC
NA	TRBV12-5	TRBD2	TRBJ2-2	CASGDSGGVYTGELFF	TGTGCTAGTGGAGATAGCGGGGGGGTATACACCGGGGAGCTGTTTTTT
NA	TRBV3-1/TRBV3-2	NA	TRBJ2-1	CASSQRDLMPYNEQFF	TGTGCCAGCAGCCAACGGGATTTAATGCCCTACAATGAGCAGTTCTTC
few	TRBV25-1	NA	TRBJ1-5	CASSGPISNQPQHF	TGTGCCAGCAGTGGGCCGATTAGCAATCAGCCCCAGCATTTT
once	TRBV3-1/TRBV3-2	NA	TRBJ2-3	CASSYSVDTQYF	TGTGCCAGCAGCTATTCAGTCGATACGCAGTATTTT
NA	TRBV20-1	NA	TRBJ2-7	CSASTHEQYF	TGCAGTGCTAGCACACACGAGCAGTACTTC
NA	TRBV30	NA	TRBJ1-5	CAWKGDENNQPQHF	TGTGCCTGGAAGGGGGACGAGAACAATCAGCCCCAGCATTTT
NA	TRBV3-1/TRBV3-2	TRBD2	TRBJ2-2	CASRPTGGLTGELFF	TGTGCCAGCAGACCTACGGGGGGGCTGACCGGGGAGCTGTTTTTT
NA	TRBV25-1	NA	TRBJ2-5	CASPSGYGTQYF	TGTGCCAGCCCCTCGGGGTACGGGACCCAGTACTTC
NA	TRBV3-1/TRBV3-2	TRBD1	TRBJ1-1	CASSRGQGLRNTEAFF	TGTGCCAGCAGCCGAGGACAGGGCCTTCGGAACACTGAAGCTTTCTTT
NA	TRBV2	TRBD1	TRBJ1-2	CASRPIRTGNDGYTF	TGTGCCAGCAGACCCATTCGGACAGGGAACGATGGCTACACCTTC
NA	TRBV7-8	NA	TRBJ1-2	CASTRDSYGYTF	TGTGCCAGCACCCGAGACAGCTATGGCTACACCTTC
NA	TRBV2	NA	TRBJ1-2	CASSEFQGSPYGYTF	TGTGCCAGCAGTGAATTCCAGGGGTCACCCTATGGCTACACCTTC
once	TRBV5-1	NA	TRBJ2-5	CASSSSRETQYF	TGCGCCAGCAGCTCATCCAGAGAGACCCAGTACTTC
NA	TRBV10-3	NA	TRBJ2-7	CAISGGQGIDEQYF	TGTGCCATCAGTGGGGGGCAGGGAATCGACGAGCAGTACTTC
NA	TRBV14	NA	TRBJ2-3	CASSQGGRNTQYF	TGTGCCAGCAGCCAAGGGGGGCGAAATACGCAGTATTTT
few	TRBV3-1/TRBV3-2	TRBD1	TRBJ1-2	CASSQEDRSGGYTF	TGTGCCAGCAGCCAAGAGGACAGGTCTGGTGGCTACACCTTC
NA	TRBV3-1/TRBV3-2	NA	TRBJ2-7	CASSYNGASYEQYF	TGTGCCAGCAGCTACAATGGGGCGTCCTACGAGCAGTACTTC
NA	TRBV7-2	NA	TRBJ2-7	CASSFVTGGEQYF	TGTGCCAGCAGCTTCGTCACCGGGGGCGAGCAGTACTTC
NA	TRBV6-2/TRBV6-3	NA	TRBJ2-5	CASSGDSWETQYF	TGTGCCAGCAGTGGCGACTCGTGGGAGACCCAGTACTTC
NA	TRBV6-2/TRBV6-3	TRBD2	TRBJ2-4	CASSPRPGLAGSIQYF	TGTGCCAGCAGTCCGAGACCGGGACTAGCGGGGAGCATTCAGTACTTC
NA	TRBV5-8	TRBD1	TRBJ1-1	CASSLDDRDTEAFF	TGTGCCAGCAGCTTGGATGACAGGGACACTGAAGCTTTCTTT
NA	TRBV24-1	TRBD1	TRBJ1-2	CATSGNRGHFGYTF	TGTGCCACCAGTGGGAACAGGGGGCACTTTGGCTACACCTTC
NA	TRBV6-5	NA	TRBJ1-1	CASTRGTEAFF	TGTGCCAGCACTCGGGGGACTGAAGCTTTCTTT
NA	TRBV11-3	NA	TRBJ2-5	CASSPGAHSGQETQYF	TGTGCCAGCAGCCCTGGTGCCCACTCAGGGCAAGAGACCCAGTACTTC
NA	TRBV7-2	NA	TRBJ2-7	CASSWPGDAVYEQYF	TGTGCCAGCAGCTGGCCAGGGGATGCTGTCTACGAGCAGTACTTC
NA	TRBV27	TRBD1	TRBJ1-2	CASRYGTGHYGYTF	TGTGCCAGCAGATACGGGACAGGGCACTATGGCTACACCTTC
NA	TRBV6-5	NA	TRBJ1-3	CASSYEAKYSGNTIYF	TGTGCCAGCAGTTATGAGGCCAAATACTCTGGAAACACCATATATTTT
NA	TRBV5-1	TRBD1	TRBJ1-1	CASLPGQGYTEAFF	TGCGCCAGCCTACCGGGACAGGGATATACTGAAGCTTTCTTT
few	TRBV5-1	TRBD1	TRBJ2-3	CASSRQGTALTTDTQYF	TGCGCCAGCAGCCGACAGGGAACCGCTCTTACCACAGATACGCAGTATTTT
NA	TRBV30	NA	TRBJ1-1	CAWSSRRGMNTEAFF	TGTGCCTGGAGTTCCCGGCGGGGAATGAACACTGAAGCTTTCTTT
few	TRBV4-1	NA	TRBJ1-5	CASSQASGNQPQHF	TGCGCCAGCAGCCAAGCTTCGGGAAATCAGCCCCAGCATTTT
NA	TRBV3-1/TRBV3-2	NA	TRBJ1-3	CASSQVSAGVVNTIYF	TGTGCCAGCAGCCAAGTTTCGGCCGGGGTAGTAAACACCATATATTTT